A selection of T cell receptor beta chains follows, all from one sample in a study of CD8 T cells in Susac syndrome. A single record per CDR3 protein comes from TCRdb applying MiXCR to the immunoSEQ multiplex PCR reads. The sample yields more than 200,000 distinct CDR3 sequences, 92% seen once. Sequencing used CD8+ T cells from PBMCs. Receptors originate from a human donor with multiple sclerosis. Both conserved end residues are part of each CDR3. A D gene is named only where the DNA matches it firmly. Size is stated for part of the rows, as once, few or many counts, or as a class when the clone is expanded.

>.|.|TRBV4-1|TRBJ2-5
CASSQVNVRETQYF
TGCGCCAGCAGCCAAGTGAACGTACGTGAGACCCAGTACTTC
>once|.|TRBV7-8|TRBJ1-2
CASSPHSYGYTF
TGTGCCAGCAGCCCCCACAGTTATGGCTACACCTTC
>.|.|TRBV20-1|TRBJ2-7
CSARDDWTSYEQYF
TGCAGTGCTAGAGACGACTGGACTTCCTACGAGCAGTACTTC
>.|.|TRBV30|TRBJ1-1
CAWSVANTEAFF
TGTGCCTGGAGTGTTGCTAACACTGAAGCTTTCTTT
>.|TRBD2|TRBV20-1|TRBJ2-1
CSARSSGSSYNEQFF
TGCAGTGCTAGATCCAGCGGGAGCTCCTACAATGAGCAGTTCTTC
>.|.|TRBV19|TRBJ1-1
CANSIDFRAFF
TGTGCCAATAGTATTGACTTCCGAGCTTTCTTT
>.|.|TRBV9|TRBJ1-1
CASSVEGDPNTEAFF
TGTGCCAGCAGCGTAGAGGGGGACCCAAACACTGAAGCTTTCTTT
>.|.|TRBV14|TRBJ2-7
CASSQDQFSGAFREQYF
TGTGCCAGCAGCCAAGATCAATTTTCGGGAGCATTCCGCGAGCAGTACTTC
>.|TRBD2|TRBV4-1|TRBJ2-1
CASRETSDRGGLYNEQFF
TGCGCCAGCAGGGAGACTAGCGATCGTGGGGGGCTCTACAATGAGCAGTTCTTC
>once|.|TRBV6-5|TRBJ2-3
CASSYSLIDTQYF
TGTGCCAGCAGTTACTCTCTAATAGATACGCAGTACTTT
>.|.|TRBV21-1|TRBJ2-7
CASSKFPRDREYEQYF
TGTGCCAGCAGCAAATTTCCCCGGGACAGGGAGTACGAGCAGTACTTC
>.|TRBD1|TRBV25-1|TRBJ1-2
CASSAGQVYGYTF
TGTGCCAGCAGTGCGGGACAGGTCTATGGCTACACCTTC
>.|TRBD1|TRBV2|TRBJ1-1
CASSHTGVGSSWTEAFF
TGTGCCAGCAGTCACACAGGGGTAGGTTCAAGTTGGACTGAAGCTTTCTTT
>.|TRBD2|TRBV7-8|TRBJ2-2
CASSTISGVNTGELFF
TGTGCCAGCAGCACCATTAGCGGGGTAAACACCGGGGAGCTGTTTTTT
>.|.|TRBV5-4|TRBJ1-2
CASSDSQWYGYTF
TGTGCCAGCAGCGACAGTCAATGGTATGGCTACACCTTC
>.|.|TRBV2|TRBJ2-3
CASTDTQYF
TGTGCCAGCACAGATACGCAGTATTTT
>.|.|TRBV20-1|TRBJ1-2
CSATQGDYGYTF
TGCAGTGCTACACAGGGTGACTATGGCTACACCTTC
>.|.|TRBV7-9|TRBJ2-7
CASSLDGSPNYEQYF
TGTGCCAGCAGCTTAGACGGAAGCCCCAACTACGAGCAGTACTTC
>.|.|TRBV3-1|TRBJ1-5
CASSQVTDQPQHF
TGTGCCAGCAGCCAAGTTACAGATCAGCCCCAGCATTTT
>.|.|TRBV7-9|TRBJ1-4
CASSPNSLEKLFF
TGTGCCAGCAGCCCGAACTCCCTGGAAAAACTGTTTTTT
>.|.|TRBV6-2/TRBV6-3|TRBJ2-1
CASSYVSYNEQFF
TGTGCCAGCAGCTACGTAAGCTACAATGAGCAGTTCTTC
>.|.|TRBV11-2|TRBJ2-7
CASSLDYIRLETYEQYF
TGTGCCAGCAGCTTAGATTATATACGACTCGAAACCTACGAGCAGTACTTC
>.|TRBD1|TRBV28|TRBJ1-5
CASTLYRGNQPQHF
TGTGCCAGCACCCTATACAGGGGGAATCAGCCCCAGCATTTT
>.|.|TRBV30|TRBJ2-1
CAWSGGVYYNEQFF
TGTGCCTGGAGTGGCGGGGTCTACTACAATGAGCAGTTCTTC
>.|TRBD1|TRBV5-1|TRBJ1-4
CASSLEPGQHNEKLFF
TGCGCCAGCAGCTTGGAGCCGGGACAGCATAATGAAAAACTGTTTTTT
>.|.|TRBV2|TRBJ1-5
CASSAHDSNQPQHF
TGTGCCAGCAGTGCTCATGATAGCAATCAGCCCCAGCATTTT
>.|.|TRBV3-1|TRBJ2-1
CASSQDGGRSIRDEQFF
TGTGCCAGCAGCCAAGATGGTGGTAGAAGCATCAGGGATGAGCAGTTCTTC
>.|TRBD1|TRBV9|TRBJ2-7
CASSPGTGLTYEQYF
TGTGCCAGCAGCCCCGGGACAGGCCTAACCTACGAGCAGTACTTC
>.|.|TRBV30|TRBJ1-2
CAWSGGDGYTF
TGTGCCTGGAGCGGAGGAGATGGCTACACCTTC
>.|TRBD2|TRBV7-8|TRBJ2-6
CASSPLLAGAISGANVLTF
TGTGCCAGCAGCCCTTTATTAGCGGGAGCGATCTCTGGGGCCAACGTCCTGACTTTC
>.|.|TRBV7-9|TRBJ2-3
CASSRRLFTDTQYF
TGTGCCAGCAGCCGAAGGCTTTTCACAGATACGCAGTATTTT
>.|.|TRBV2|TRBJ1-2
CASMGDLLNFNYGYTF
TGTGCCAGCATGGGAGATCTTCTTAACTTTAACTATGGCTACACCTTC
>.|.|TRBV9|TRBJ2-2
CASSVPRGGVEDSWGELFF
TGTGCCAGCAGCGTCCCCCGCGGAGGGGTGGAGGACTCTTGGGGGGAGCTGTTTTTT
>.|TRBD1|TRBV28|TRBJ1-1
CASSLSFRDSEAFF
TGTGCCAGCAGTTTATCCTTCAGGGACAGTGAAGCTTTCTTT
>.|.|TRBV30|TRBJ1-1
CAWVLGSEAFF
TGTGCCTGGGTACTGGGGTCTGAAGCTTTCTTT
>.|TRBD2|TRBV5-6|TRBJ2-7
CASSPSGGRPYEQYF
TGTGCCAGCAGCCCTAGCGGGGGGCGGCCCTACGAGCAGTACTTC
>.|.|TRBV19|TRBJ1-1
CASSIGRLAAFF
TGTGCCAGTAGTATAGGTCGGCTTGCCGCTTTCTTT
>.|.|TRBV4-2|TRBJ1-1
CASSRQSGTEAFF
TGTGCCAGCAGCCGGCAGTCAGGGACTGAAGCTTTCTTT
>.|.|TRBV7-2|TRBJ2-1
CASSLVVYNEQFF
TGTGCCAGCAGCTTAGTCGTCTACAATGAGCAGTTCTTC
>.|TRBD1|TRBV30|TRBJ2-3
CAWIGLGQGKTDTQYF
TGTGCCTGGATTGGGTTGGGACAGGGGAAGACAGATACGCAGTATTTT
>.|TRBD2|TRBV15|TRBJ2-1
CATSAGTNYNEQFF
TGTGCCACAAGCGCCGGGACTAACTACAATGAGCAGTTCTTC
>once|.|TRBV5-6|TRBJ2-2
CASSFLPGSNTGELFF
TGTGCCAGCAGCTTTCTCCCGGGTTCGAACACCGGGGAGCTGTTTTTT
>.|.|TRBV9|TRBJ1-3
CASSGNSGNTIYF
TGTGCCAGCAGCGGCAACTCTGGAAACACCATATATTTT
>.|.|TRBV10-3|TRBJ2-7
CAISDTFGARPYEQYF
TGTGCCATCAGTGACACTTTTGGGGCTCGCCCTTACGAGCAGTACTTC
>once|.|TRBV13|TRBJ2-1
CASSSPGPGLKSNEQFF
TGTGCCAGCAGCTCCCCTGGGCCCGGGCTGAAAAGTAATGAGCAGTTCTTC